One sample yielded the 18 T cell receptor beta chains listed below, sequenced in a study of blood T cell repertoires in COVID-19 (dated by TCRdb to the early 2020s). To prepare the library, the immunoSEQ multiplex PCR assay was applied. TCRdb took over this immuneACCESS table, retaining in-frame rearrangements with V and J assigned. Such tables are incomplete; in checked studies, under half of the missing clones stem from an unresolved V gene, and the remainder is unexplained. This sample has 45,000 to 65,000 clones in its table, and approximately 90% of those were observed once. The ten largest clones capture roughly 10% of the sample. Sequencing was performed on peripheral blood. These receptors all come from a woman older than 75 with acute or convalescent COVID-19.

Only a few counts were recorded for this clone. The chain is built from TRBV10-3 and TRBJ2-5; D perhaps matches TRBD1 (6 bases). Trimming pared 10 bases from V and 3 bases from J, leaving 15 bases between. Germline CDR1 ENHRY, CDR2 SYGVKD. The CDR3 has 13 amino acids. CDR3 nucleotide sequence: TGTGCCAGTCGAGGGGACAAGGAAGAGACCCAGTACTTC. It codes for CASRGDKEETQYF.

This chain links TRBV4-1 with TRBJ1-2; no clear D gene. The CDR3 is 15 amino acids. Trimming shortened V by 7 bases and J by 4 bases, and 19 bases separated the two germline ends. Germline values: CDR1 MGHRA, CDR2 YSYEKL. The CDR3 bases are TGCGCCAGCACTTTTGGTGGAGATCCGGGCTATGGCTACACCTTC. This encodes CASTFGGDPGYGYTF.

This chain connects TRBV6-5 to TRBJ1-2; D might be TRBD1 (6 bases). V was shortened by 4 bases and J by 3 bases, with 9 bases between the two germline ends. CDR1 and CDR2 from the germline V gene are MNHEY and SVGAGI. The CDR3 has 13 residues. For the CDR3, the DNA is TGTGCCAGCAGTTTAGGGGGGGACTATGGCTACACCTTC. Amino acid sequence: CASSLGGDYGYTF.

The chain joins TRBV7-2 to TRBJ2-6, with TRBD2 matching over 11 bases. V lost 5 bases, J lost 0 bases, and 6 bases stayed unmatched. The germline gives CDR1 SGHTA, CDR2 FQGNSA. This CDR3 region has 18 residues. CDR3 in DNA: TGTGCCAGCAGCATGGGACTAGCGGATCCCTCTGGGGCCAACGTCCTGACTTTC. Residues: CASSMGLADPSGANVLTF.

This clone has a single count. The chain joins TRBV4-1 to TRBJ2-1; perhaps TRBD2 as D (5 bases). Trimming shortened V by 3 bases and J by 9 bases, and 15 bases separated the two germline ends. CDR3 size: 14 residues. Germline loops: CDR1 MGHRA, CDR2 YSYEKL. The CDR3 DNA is TGCGCCAGCAGCCATTTTTTTGGTGAGGGTGAGCAGTTCTTC. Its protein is CASSHFFGEGEQFF.

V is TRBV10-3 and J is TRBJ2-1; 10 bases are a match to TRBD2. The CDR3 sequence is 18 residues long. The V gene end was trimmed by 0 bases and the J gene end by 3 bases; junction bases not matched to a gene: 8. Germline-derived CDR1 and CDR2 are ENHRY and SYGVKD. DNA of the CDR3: TGTGCCATCAGTGAGTCTGGGCTAGCGGGAGTTAACTACAATGAGCAGTTCTTC. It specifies CAISESGLAGVNYNEQFF.

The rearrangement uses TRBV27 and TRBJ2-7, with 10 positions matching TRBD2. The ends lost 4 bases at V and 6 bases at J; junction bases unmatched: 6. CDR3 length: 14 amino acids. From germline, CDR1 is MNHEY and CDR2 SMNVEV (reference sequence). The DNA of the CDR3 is TGTGCCAGCAGTTGGTCTAGCGGGAGTTCCGAGCAGTACTTC. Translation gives CASSWSSGSSEQYF.

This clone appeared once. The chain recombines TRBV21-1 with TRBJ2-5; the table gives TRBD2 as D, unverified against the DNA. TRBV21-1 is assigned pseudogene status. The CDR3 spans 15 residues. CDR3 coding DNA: TGTGCCAGCAGCAAATGGTCTAGACCCCAAGAGACCCAGTACTTC. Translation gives CASSKWSRPQETQYF.

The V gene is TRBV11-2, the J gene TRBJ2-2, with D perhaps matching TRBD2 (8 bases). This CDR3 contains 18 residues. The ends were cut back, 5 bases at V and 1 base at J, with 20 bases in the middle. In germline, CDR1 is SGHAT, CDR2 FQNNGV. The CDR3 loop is CASSHRGRSGGNTGELFF. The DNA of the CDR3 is TGTGCCAGCAGCCACAGGGGTAGAAGCGGGGGGAACACCGGGGAGCTGTTTTTT.

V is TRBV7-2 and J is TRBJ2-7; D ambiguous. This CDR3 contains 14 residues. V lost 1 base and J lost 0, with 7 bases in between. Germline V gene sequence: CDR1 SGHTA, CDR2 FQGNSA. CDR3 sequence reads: CASSLGPLSYEQYF. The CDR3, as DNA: TGTGCCAGCAGCTTAGGTCCCCTCTCCTACGAGCAGTACTTC.

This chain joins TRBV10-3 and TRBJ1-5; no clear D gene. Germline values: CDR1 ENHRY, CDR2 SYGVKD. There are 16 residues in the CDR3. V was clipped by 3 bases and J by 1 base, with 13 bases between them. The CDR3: CAISDGFGLSNQPQHF. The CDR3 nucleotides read TGTGCCATCAGTGACGGGTTTGGTCTGAGCAATCAGCCCCAGCATTTT.

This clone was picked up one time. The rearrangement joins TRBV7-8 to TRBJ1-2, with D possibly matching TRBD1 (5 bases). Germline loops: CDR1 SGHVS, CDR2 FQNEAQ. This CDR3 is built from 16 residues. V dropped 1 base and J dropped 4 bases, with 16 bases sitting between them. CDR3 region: CASSLGGQGSIYGYTF. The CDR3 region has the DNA TGTGCCAGCAGCTTAGGGGGTCAGGGTTCGATCTATGGCTACACCTTC.

The CDR3 nucleotides are TGTGCCAGCAGGAGGACTAGCGGGACCCAAGAGACCCAGTACTTC. Its protein is CASRRTSGTQETQYF. This chain uses TRBV25-1 with TRBJ2-5, with 12 bases that match TRBD2. The V gene end was trimmed by 6 bases and the J gene end by 1 base; junction bases not matched to a gene: 3. The CDR3 sequence is 15 residues long. CDR1 MGHDK and CDR2 SYGVNS come from the germline V gene.

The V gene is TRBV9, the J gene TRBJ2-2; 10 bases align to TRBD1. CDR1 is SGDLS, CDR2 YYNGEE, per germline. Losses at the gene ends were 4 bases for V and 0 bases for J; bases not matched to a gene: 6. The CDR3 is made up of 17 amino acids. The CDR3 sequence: CASSPPGQGANTGELFF. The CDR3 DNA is TGTGCCAGCAGCCCCCCCGGACAGGGGGCGAACACCGGGGAGCTGTTTTTT.

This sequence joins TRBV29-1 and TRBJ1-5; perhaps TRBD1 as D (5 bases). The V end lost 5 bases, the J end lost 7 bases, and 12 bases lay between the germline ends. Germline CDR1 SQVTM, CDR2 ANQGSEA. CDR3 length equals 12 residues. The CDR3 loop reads CSVLGEGQPQHF. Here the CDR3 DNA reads TGCAGCGTTTTAGGGGAGGGCCAGCCCCAGCATTTT.

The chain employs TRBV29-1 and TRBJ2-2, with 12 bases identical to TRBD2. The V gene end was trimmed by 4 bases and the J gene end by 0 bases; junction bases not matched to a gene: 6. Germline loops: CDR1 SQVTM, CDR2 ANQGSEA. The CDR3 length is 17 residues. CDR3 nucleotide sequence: TGCAGCGTTGCCGGGACTAGCGGGCTTACGAACACCGGGGAGCTGTTTTTT. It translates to CSVAGTSGLTNTGELFF.

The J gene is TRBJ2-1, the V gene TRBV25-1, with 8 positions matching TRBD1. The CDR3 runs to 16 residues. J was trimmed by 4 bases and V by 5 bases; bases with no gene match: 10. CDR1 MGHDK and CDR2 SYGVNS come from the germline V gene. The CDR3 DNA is TGTGCCAGCAGTAAGTCCGGGACAGGATATTACAATGAGCAGTTCTTC. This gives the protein CASSKSGTGYYNEQFF.

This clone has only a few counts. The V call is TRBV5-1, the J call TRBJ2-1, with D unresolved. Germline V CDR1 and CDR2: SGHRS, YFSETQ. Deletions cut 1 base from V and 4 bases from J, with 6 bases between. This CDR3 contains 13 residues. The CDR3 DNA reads TGCGCCAGCAGCTTGACCGGGTACAATGAGCAGTTCTTC. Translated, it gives CASSLTGYNEQFF.